The entry below describes one T cell receptor beta chain. Its antigen is not known. Germline values: CDR1 MNHEY, CDR2 SVGAGI. The CDR3 totals 13 residues. Between the trimmed V and J ends, which lost 2 bases and 2 bases, there was a span of 5 bases. A multiplex PCR was run with 60 Vbeta primers and 13 Jbeta primers. The data were produced by immunoSEQ multiplex PCR, yet TCRdb's version contains in-frame clones alone and is incomplete. The table lists over 150,000 clones, around 70% of them singletons. The sample originates from a study of cytomegalovirus exposure and HLA in healthy donors. The study's findings and limits: A previous analysis found most TCR beta V segments productive roughly 87% or roughly 30% of the time. The authors enumerated around 150 TCR beta chains as linked to cytomegalovirus. Sequencing had likely introduced a cluster of highly shared sequence variants as an artifact.

Input material: PBMCs. The receptor was isolated from a male donor in good health and CMV-seronegative. The chain employs TRBV6-5 and TRBJ2-3; no clear D gene. CDR3 nucleotides: TGTGCCAGCAGTTACCCAAACACAGATACGCAGTATTTT. This gives the protein CASSYPNTDTQYF.